The rows below give T cell receptor beta chains drawn from one sample of a study of CD8+ T cells in alopecia areata. Sequencing was performed with immunoSEQ multiplex PCR; in TCRdb, only in-frame clones are kept and a portion is missing. The sample lists approximately 7,500 clones; roughly 69% were seen once. The source was skin, collected at week 0. Source of these receptors: a human donor with alopecia areata. Both conserved end residues are part of each CDR3. A D gene is named only where the DNA matches it firmly. The size entry is marked missing in some rows and otherwise reads once, few, many or a size class.

D gene	V gene	clone size	J gene	CDR3 protein
.	TRBV6-1	few	TRBJ1-1	CASSGTLNTEAFF
.	TRBV7-8	.	TRBJ1-6	CASSLGRGSSPLHF
TRBD1	TRBV29-1	.	TRBJ2-7	CSVARTGPIYEQYF
TRBD1	TRBV4-3	.	TRBJ1-3	CASSQEGYGTDLSGNTIYF
.	TRBV11-2	.	TRBJ1-5	CASSLSPSQPQHF
.	TRBV9	once	TRBJ1-5	CASRVGVGDQPQHF
.	TRBV12-5	.	TRBJ2-2	CASGLDNTGELFF
.	TRBV19	.	TRBJ2-3	CASSIGDPTDTQYF
.	TRBV9	.	TRBJ2-1	CASSVTGVNNEQFF
.	TRBV6-5	.	TRBJ2-7	CASSYGGSYEQYF
.	TRBV20-1	once	TRBJ1-4	CSARRNEKLFF
.	TRBV5-1	.	TRBJ1-1	CASSVAPGFGMNTEAFF
TRBD2	TRBV4-1	.	TRBJ2-7	CASSQSQPSGGDSYEQYF